In its sample, the clone carrying this TCR beta chain was seen many times. CDR3 length: 15 amino acids. Germline V lookup: CDR1 LGHNA, CDR2 YSLEER. The junction had 6 bases not matched to a gene; V was cut back by 0 bases and J by 4 bases. The sample is drawn from a study of molecular identifiers for immune sequencing clone quantification. TCRdb fed the PCR reads into MiXCR, producing one record per CDR3 protein. The sample carries about 640,000 distinct CDR3 sequences, about 20% recorded once. This sequence originates from a human donor in good health. Some libraries in this study had Jurkat cell RNA spiked in. Sequencing was carried out using naive CD8+ T cells from blood, with Jurkat cell RNA spiked in. Specified subset: FACS-sorted CD8+CD4-CCR7+CD45RA+ naive T cells. The chain joins TRBV4-3 to TRBJ2-7; TRBD2 agrees at 7 bases. CDR3 residues: CASSQDRPSGYEQYF. The DNA of the CDR3 is TGCGCCAGCAGCCAAGATCGGCCTAGCGGATACGAGCAGTACTTC.